This record covers a single T cell receptor (beta chain). Its antigen is unidentified. These data are taken from a study of OX40 agonist ivuxolimab in advanced cancers. On the study more broadly: Subjects had a mean age of roughly 60 years, with a range of roughly 20 to 79; roughly 83% were male. A partial response was reached by three patients: one with hepatocellular carcinoma and two with cutaneous melanoma. Notes on the study in general: Averaged across samples, CD8+ T cells carried more expanded clones than CD4+ did. Undetermined was the antigen specificity of the expanded peripheral T cells.

TCRdb's copy holds only in-frame clones and misses some; the assay was immunoSEQ multiplex PCR. The table lists just under 20,000 clones, about 80% of them singletons. V lost 1 base to trimming and J lost 0 bases, with 7 bases between them. From germline, CDR1 is SNHLY and CDR2 FYNNEI. CDR3 size: 15 residues. The source was CD4+ or CD8+ T cells sorted from blood, collected in a trial of the OX40 agonist ivuxolimab. This rearrangement joins TRBV2 to TRBJ2-1; D is undetermined. This clonotype was sampled from an adult with an advanced solid tumor such as melanoma, head and neck, liver or kidney cancer. This CDR3 reads CASSEDPSSYNEQFF. CDR3 sequence (DNA): TGTGCCAGCAGTGAAGACCCAAGCTCCTACAATGAGCAGTTCTTC.